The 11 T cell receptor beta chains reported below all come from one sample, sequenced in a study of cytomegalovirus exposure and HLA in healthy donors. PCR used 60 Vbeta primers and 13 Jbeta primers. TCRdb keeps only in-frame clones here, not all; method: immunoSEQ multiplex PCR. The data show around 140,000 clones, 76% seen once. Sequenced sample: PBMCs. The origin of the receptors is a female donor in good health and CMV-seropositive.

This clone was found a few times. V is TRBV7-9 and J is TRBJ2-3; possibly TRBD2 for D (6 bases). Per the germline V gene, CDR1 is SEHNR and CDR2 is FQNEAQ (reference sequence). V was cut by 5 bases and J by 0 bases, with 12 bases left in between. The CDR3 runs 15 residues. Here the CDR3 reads CASSQLLASTDTQYF. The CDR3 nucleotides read TGTGCCAGCAGCCAATTACTAGCTAGCACAGATACGCAGTATTTT.

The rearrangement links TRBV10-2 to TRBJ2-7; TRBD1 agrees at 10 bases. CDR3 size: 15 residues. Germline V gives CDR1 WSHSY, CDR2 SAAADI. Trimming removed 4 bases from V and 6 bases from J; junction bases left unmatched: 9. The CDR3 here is CASSGQGAGTFEQYF. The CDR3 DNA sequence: TGCGCCAGCAGTGGACAGGGGGCGGGCACGTTCGAGCAGTACTTC.

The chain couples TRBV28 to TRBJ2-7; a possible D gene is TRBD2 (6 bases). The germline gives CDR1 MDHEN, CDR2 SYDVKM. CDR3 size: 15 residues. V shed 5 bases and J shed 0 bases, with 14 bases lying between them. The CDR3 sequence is CASSPLGGSSYEQYF. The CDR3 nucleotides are TGTGCCAGCAGTCCCTTGGGGGGTAGCTCCTACGAGCAGTACTTC.

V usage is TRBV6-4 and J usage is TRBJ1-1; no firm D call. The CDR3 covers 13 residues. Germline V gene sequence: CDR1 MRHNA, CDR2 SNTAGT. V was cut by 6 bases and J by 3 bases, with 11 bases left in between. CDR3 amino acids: CASSKNGDTEAFF. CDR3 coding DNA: TGTGCCAGCAGCAAAAACGGGGACACTGAAGCTTTCTTT.

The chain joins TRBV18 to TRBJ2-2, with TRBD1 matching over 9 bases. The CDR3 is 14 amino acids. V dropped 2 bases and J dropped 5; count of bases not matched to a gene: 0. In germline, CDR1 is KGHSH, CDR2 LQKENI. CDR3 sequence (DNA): TGTGCCAGCTCACCAGACAGGGGGACCGGGGAGCTGTTTTTT. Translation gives CASSPDRGTGELFF.

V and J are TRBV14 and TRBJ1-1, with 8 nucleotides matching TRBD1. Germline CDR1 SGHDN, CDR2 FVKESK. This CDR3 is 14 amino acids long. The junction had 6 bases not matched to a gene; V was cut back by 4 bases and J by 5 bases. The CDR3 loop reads CASSLRTGSTEAFF. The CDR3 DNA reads TGTGCCAGCAGCCTACGGACAGGGTCAACTGAAGCTTTCTTT.

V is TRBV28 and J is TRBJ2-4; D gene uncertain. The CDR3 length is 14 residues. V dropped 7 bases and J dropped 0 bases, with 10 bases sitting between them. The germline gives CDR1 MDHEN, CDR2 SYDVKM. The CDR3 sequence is CASTVHLAKNIQYF. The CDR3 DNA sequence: TGTGCCAGCACCGTACATCTAGCCAAAAACATTCAGTACTTC.

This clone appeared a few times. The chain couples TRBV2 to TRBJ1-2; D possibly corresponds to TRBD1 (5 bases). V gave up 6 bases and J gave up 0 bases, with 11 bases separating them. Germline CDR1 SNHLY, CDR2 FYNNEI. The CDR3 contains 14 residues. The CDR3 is CASSGVGPNYGYTF. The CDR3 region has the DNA TGTGCCAGCAGCGGCGTGGGGCCTAACTATGGCTACACCTTC.

CDR3 sequence reads: CASRREETQYF. The CDR3 DNA sequence: TGTGCCAGCAGGAGGGAGGAGACCCAGTACTTC. V gene TRBV6-1 combines with J gene TRBJ2-5; possible D gene TRBD2, 5 bases. The CDR3 totals 11 residues. Germline CDR1 MNHNS, CDR2 SASEGT. V lost 6 bases, J lost 5 bases, and 7 bases lay in between.

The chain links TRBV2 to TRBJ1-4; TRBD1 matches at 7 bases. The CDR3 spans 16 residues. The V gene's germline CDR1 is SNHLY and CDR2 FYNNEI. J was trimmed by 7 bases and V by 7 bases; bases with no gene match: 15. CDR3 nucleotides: TGTGCCAGCAACGCGAAAGACAGGGAGAGCGGTGAAAAACTGTTTTTT. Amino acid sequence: CASNAKDRESGEKLFF.

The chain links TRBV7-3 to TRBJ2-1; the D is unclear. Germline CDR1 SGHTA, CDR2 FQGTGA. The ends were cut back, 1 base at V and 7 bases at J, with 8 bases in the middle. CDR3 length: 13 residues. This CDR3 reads CASSLMARNEQFF. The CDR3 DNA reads TGTGCCAGCAGCTTAATGGCTAGAAATGAGCAGTTCTTC.